The 21 T cell receptor beta chains in this list originate from one sample, sequenced in a study of blood T cell repertoires in COVID-19. Assay: immunoSEQ multiplex PCR; the TCRdb copy retains only in-frame clones and omits some. The table records 350,000 to 450,000 clones, roughly 90% of them present only once. Source material: peripheral blood. The source is a middle-aged man with acute or convalescent COVID-19.

This chain connects TRBV9 to TRBJ2-7; 9 bases align to TRBD2. CDR1 SGDLS and CDR2 YYNGEE come from the germline V gene. The V segment lost 0 bases and the J segment 5 bases; nucleotides outside the gene matches: 9. This CDR3 contains 16 residues. The CDR3 coding sequence is TGTGCCAGCAGCGTAGAAGGAGCGGGGGGAAGCGACGAGCAGTACTTC. Amino acids: CASSVEGAGGSDEQYF.

The chain uses TRBV5-6 and TRBJ2-2, with D uncertain. Germline lookup yields CDR1 SGHDT and CDR2 YYEEEE. Trimming shortened V by 1 base and J by 6 bases, and 10 bases separated the two germline ends. The CDR3 contains 14 residues. The CDR3 here is CASSLYESPGELFF. CDR3 coding DNA: TGTGCCAGCAGCTTGTACGAGAGCCCCGGGGAGCTGTTTTTT.

J is TRBJ2-2 and V is TRBV19, with a possible D match to TRBD1 (5 bases). Per the germline V gene, CDR1 is LNHDA and CDR2 is SQIVND (reference sequence). The CDR3 loop spans 14 amino acids. Trimming removed 2 bases from V and 5 bases from J, with 9 bases in between. The CDR3 sequence: CASSISQGTGELFF. For the CDR3, the DNA is TGTGCCAGTAGTATAAGTCAGGGAACCGGGGAGCTGTTTTTT.

The gene calls are TRBV28 and TRBJ1-5; maybe TRBD1 (5 bases). With 5 bases removed from V and 5 bases from J, the gap between germline ends came to 25 bases. This CDR3 comprises 18 residues. Germline V CDR1 and CDR2: MDHEN, SYDVKM. CDR3 amino acids: CASSPNPRWGTPHQPQHF. Here the CDR3 DNA reads TGTGCCAGCAGTCCCAATCCGAGATGGGGCACCCCACATCAGCCCCAGCATTTT.

J is TRBJ1-3 and V is TRBV27; D gene unclear. V was trimmed by 2 bases and J by 2 bases, leaving 7 bases between them. CDR3 length: 14 residues. Germline CDR1 reads MNHEY; CDR2 reads SMNVEV (reference sequence). The CDR3 protein is CASSLGRAGNTIYF. The CDR3, as DNA: TGTGCCAGCAGTTTAGGTCGCGCTGGAAACACCATATATTTT.

This clone was seen a single time. The junction departs from germline at one end; a sequencing error may be responsible. V usage is TRBV7-9 and J usage is TRBJ2-1; the match to TRBD2 covers 8 bases. CDR3 length: 13 amino acids. In germline, CDR1 is SEHNR, CDR2 FQNEAQ (reference sequence). The CDR3 DNA is TGTGCCAGCAGCTTCCTCGGGAGTAGCGGGACAATCTTC. Translated, it gives CASSFLGSSGTIF.

This rearrangement joins TRBV28 to TRBJ1-1; D call uncertain. The CDR3 contains 14 residues. The germline gives CDR1 MDHEN, CDR2 SYDVKM. V was cut by 3 bases and J by 6 bases, with 14 bases left in between. CDR3 amino acids: CASSFPREIAEAFF. The CDR3 DNA reads TGTGCCAGCAGTTTCCCTCGGGAGATTGCTGAAGCTTTCTTT.

The CDR3 nucleotides read TGCAGCGTTAAGGGGAGACACACGGGACAGGGGGCTTACGAGCAGTACTTC. Translated, it gives CSVKGRHTGQGAYEQYF. The rearrangement links TRBV29-1 to TRBJ2-7; 12 bases are a match to TRBD1. The germline V gene has CDR1 SQVTM and CDR2 ANQGSEA. CDR3 length equals 17 residues. V was pared by 5 bases and J by 4 bases, with 15 bases of the junction left unmatched.

This clone was detected a few times. This sequence joins TRBV19 and TRBJ1-1; tentatively, D is TRBD1 (6 bases). There are 17 residues in the CDR3. CDR1 is LNHDA and CDR2 is SQIVND in the germline V gene (reference sequence). Trimming cost V 7 bases and J 4 bases, with 25 bases left between them. Here the CDR3 reads CASKHERSARGSTEAFF. CDR3 bases: TGTGCCAGTAAACACGAGAGATCGGCCAGGGGTAGCACTGAAGCTTTCTTT.

The CDR3 spells CASMGDRGQPQHF. CDR3 nucleotide sequence: TGTGCCAGCATGGGGGACAGGGGACAGCCCCAGCATTTT. V and J are TRBV6-5 and TRBJ1-5, with 10 bases aligning to TRBD1. The CDR3 is 13 amino acids. CDR1 is MNHEY, CDR2 SVGAGI, per germline. Losses at the gene ends were 7 bases for V and 7 bases for J; bases not matched to a gene: 4.

The gene calls are TRBV29-1 and TRBJ2-1; D might be TRBD1 (6 bases). CDR1 is SQVTM and CDR2 is ANQGSEA in the germline V gene. Trimming pared 4 bases from V and 4 bases from J, leaving 14 bases between. There are 14 residues in the CDR3. The CDR3 nucleotides read TGCAGCGTTGGGGGCAGGGGACCATACAATGAGCAGTTCTTC. Residues: CSVGGRGPYNEQFF.

The CDR3 region is CASSPRTTGQGVNSPLHF. The CDR3 coding sequence is TGTGCCAGCTCACCTCGTACTACCGGACAGGGGGTTAATTCACCCCTCCACTTT. J is TRBJ1-6 and V is TRBV18; 10 bases line up with TRBD1. V trimming: 3 bases; J trimming: 6 bases; junction bases outside the gene matches: 11. The germline gives CDR1 KGHSH, CDR2 LQKENI. This CDR3 is built from 18 residues.

The rearrangement uses TRBV7-2 and TRBJ1-1; a possible D gene is TRBD1 (5 bases). Germline-derived CDR1 and CDR2 are SGHTA and FQGNSA. The CDR3 loop spans 13 amino acids. V was clipped by 1 base and J by 10 bases, with 13 bases between them. In DNA, the CDR3 is TGTGCCAGCAGCTTAGACTACACGGGGGGAGCTTTCTTT. Protein sequence: CASSLDYTGGAFF.

This chain's CDR3 is CASSLAQSQETQYF. CDR3 bases: TGCGCCAGCAGCTTGGCCCAGTCCCAAGAGACCCAGTACTTC. The V gene is TRBV5-1, the J gene TRBJ2-5; D not resolved. Germline V gene data show CDR1 as SGHRS and CDR2 as YFSETQ. This CDR3 has 14 residues. V gave up 0 bases and J gave up 1 base, with 7 bases separating them. Combining the CDR3 with reference TRBV5-1 and TRBJ2-5 gives the whole variable domain KAGVTQTPRYLIKTRGQQVTLSCSPISGHRSVSWYQQTPGQGLQFLFEYFSETQRNKGNFPGRFSGRQFSNSRSEMNVSTLELGDSALYLCASSLAQSQETQYFGPGTRLLVL.

The CDR3 is CASSVEAGVGYTF. Here the CDR3 DNA reads TGTGCCAGCAGCGTAGAGGCCGGGGTGGGCTACACCTTC. The rearrangement joins TRBV9 to TRBJ1-2; D is unresolved. Germline CDR1 SGDLS, CDR2 YYNGEE. The CDR3 loop spans 13 amino acids. The V gene lost 0 bases and the J gene lost 8 bases, with 11 bases spanning the gap.

This chain uses TRBV10-3 with TRBJ1-4, with a weak D call TRBD1 (6 bases). The germline gives CDR1 ENHRY, CDR2 SYGVKD. The V and J ends lost 0 bases and 0 bases respectively, with 14 bases between them. CDR3 length equals 18 residues. The chain's CDR3 is CAISESSGRGATNEKLFF. As DNA, the CDR3 is TGTGCCATCAGTGAGTCGAGCGGCAGGGGTGCAACTAATGAAAAACTGTTTTTT.

This chain uses TRBV5-5 with TRBJ1-2; 10 bases line up with TRBD1. V shed 3 bases, J shed 3 bases, and the junction held 11 bases outside the gene matches. The V gene's germline CDR1 is SGHKS and CDR2 YYEKEE (reference sequence). This CDR3 has 17 amino acids. CDR3: CASSYRDRGPIHYGYTF. CDR3 bases: TGTGCCAGCAGCTACCGGGACAGGGGCCCTATCCACTATGGCTACACCTTC. Drawing the rest from reference TRBV5-5 and TRBJ1-2, the complete variable domain is DAGVTQSPTHLIKTRGQQVTLRCSPISGHKSVSWYQQVLGQGPQFIFQYYEKEERGRGNFPDRFSARQFPNYSSELNVNALLLGDSALYLCASSYRDRGPIHYGYTFGSGTRLTVV.

This chain links TRBV28 with TRBJ2-7; tentatively, D is TRBD1 (6 bases). The V end lost 6 bases, the J end lost 2 bases, and 14 bases lay between the germline ends. Per germline, CDR1 MDHEN and CDR2 SYDVKM. This CDR3 has 14 residues. CDR3: CASSLGAFTYEQYF. The CDR3 DNA is TGTGCCAGCAGCTTGGGGGCCTTTACCTACGAGCAGTACTTC.

The CDR3 nucleotides are TGTGCCAGCAGCTTAGACATGGGACACACGGGGACGGATACGCAGTATTTT. Translating it yields CASSLDMGHTGTDTQYF. The rearrangement links TRBV11-2 to TRBJ2-3; possible D gene TRBD1, 6 bases. The CDR3 sequence is 17 residues long. V lost 0 bases to trimming and J lost 6 bases, with 19 bases between them. Germline CDR1 reads SGHAT; CDR2 reads FQNNGV.

The chain is built from TRBV5-8 and TRBJ2-3; D is possibly TRBD2 (6 bases). V was shortened by 4 bases and J by 0 bases, with 9 bases between the two germline ends. Germline CDR1 reads SGHTS; CDR2 reads YDEGEE. The CDR3 runs 14 residues. The CDR3: CASSRTISTDTQYF. CDR3 sequence (DNA): TGTGCCAGCAGCCGGACTATCAGCACAGATACGCAGTATTTT.

V is TRBV3-1 (or the pseudogene TRBV3-2) and J is TRBJ1-2; TRBD1 might be the D (5 bases). The germline gives CDR1 LGHDT, CDR2 YNNKEL (reference sequence). The CDR3 is 14 amino acids. V shed 4 bases and J shed 1 base, with 10 bases lying between them. CDR3 loop: CASSPGLSNYGYTF. CDR3 DNA: TGTGCCAGCAGCCCAGGGTTGAGTAACTATGGCTACACCTTC.